This T cell receptor (beta chain) was sequenced for a study of human T cells and chemical hapten exposure. Whole-study results and caveats: Having alopecia, the donors may differ immunologically from healthy people.

In its sample, this clonotype was seen many times. The antigen is undetermined. This CDR3 is built from 16 residues. Germline V gene sequence: CDR1 SEHNR, CDR2 FQNEAQ (reference sequence). Trimming removed 6 bases from V and 0 bases from J; junction bases left unmatched: 7. TCRdb re-derived calls from the RACE reads in MiXCR, one entry per CDR3 protein. The profile shows about 50,000 distinct CDR3 sequences, roughly 10% of them singletons. The time point denotes: pre-sensitization, week 0. Documented treatment: therapeutic diphenylcyclopropenone sensitization with weekly scalp DPC. Unfractionated whole blood served as the source for total RNA extraction. Each donor was an alopecia patient between 18 and 70 years of age who qualified for DPC.

V gene TRBV7-9 combines with J gene TRBJ2-5, with 10 bases that match TRBD1. This TCR came from a woman in her twenties or thirties with alopecia areata. Some clones in this sample may be carry-over from other donors' samples. Sample: whole blood, taken in connection with sensitization to the hapten diphenylcyclopropenone (DPC). The CDR3 coding sequence is TGTGCCAGCAGGGCGACAGGGGGCAAATACCAAGAGACCCAGTACTTC. It is translated as CASRATGGKYQETQYF.